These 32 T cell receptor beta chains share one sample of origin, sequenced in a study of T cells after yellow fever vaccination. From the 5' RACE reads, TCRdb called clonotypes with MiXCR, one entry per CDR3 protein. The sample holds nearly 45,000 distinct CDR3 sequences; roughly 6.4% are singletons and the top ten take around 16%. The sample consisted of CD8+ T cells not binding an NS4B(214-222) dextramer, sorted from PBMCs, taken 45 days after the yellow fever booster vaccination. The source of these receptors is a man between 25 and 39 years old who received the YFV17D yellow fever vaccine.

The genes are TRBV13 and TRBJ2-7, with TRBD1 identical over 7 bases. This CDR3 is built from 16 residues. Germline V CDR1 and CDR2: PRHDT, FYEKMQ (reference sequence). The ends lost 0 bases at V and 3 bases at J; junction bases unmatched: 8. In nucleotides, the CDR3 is TGTGCCAGCAGCTTAGGTCTTCCGGGACAGAGCTACGAGCAGTACTTC. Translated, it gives CASSLGLPGQSYEQYF.

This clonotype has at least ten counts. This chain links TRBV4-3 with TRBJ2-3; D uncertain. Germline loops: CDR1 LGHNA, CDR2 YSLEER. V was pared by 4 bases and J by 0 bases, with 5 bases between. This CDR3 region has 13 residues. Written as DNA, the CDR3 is TGCGCCAGCAGCCTTGCCAGCACAGATACGCAGTATTTT. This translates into CASSLASTDTQYF.

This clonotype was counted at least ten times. DNA of the CDR3: TGTGCCACCAGCAGAGACACAGGGCTACTGGACGAGCAGTACTTC. Protein product: CATSRDTGLLDEQYF. This sequence joins TRBV15 and TRBJ2-7, with D possibly being TRBD1 (6 bases). V lost 0 bases and J 5 bases, leaving 14 bases between the germline ends. The CDR3 is 15 residues long. Germline assignment: CDR1 LNHNV and CDR2 YYDKDF (reference sequence).

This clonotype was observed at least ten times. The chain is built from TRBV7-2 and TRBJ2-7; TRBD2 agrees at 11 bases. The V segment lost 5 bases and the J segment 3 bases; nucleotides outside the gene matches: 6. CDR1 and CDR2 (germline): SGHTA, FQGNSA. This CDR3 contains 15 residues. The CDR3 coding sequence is TGTGCCAGCAGCGGACTCGGGACTAGCGGCTACGAGCAGTACTTC. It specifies CASSGLGTSGYEQYF. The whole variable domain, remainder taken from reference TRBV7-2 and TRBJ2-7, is GAGVSQSPSNKVTEKGKDVELRCDPISGHTALYWYRQSLGQGLEFLIYFQGNSAPDKSGLPSDRFSAERTGGSVSTLTIQRTQQEDSAVYLCASSGLGTSGYEQYFGPGTRLTVT.

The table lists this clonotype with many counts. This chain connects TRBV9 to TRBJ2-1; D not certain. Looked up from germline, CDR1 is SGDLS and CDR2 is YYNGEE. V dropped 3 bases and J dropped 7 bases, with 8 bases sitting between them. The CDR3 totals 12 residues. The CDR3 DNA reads TGTGCCAGCAGCGCCCCCGCAAATGAGCAGTTCTTC. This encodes CASSAPANEQFF. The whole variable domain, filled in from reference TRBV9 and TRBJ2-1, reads DSGVTQTPKHLITATGQRVTLRCSPRSGDLSVYWYQQSLDQGLQFLIQYYNGEERAKGNILERFSAQQFPDLHSELNLSSLELGDSALYFCASSAPANEQFFGPGTRLTVL.

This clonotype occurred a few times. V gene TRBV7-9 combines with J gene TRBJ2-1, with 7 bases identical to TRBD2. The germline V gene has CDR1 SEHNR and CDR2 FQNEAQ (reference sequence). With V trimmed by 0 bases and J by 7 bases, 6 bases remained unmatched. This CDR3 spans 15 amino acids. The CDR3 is CASSLAPAGGNEQFF. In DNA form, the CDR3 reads TGTGCCAGCAGCTTAGCACCCGCCGGGGGGAATGAGCAGTTCTTC.

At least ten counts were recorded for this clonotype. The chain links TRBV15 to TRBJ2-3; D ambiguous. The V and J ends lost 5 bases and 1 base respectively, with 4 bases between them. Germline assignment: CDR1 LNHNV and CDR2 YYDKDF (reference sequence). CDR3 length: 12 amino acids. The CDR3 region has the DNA TGTGCCACCAGCGCAGGCACAGATACGCAGTATTTT. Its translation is CATSAGTDTQYF.

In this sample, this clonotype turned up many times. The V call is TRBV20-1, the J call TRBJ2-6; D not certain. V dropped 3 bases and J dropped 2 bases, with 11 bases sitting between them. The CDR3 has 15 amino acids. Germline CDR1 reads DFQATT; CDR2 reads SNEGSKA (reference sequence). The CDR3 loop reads CSARVLEPGANVLTF. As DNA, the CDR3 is TGCAGTGCTAGGGTTTTGGAGCCTGGGGCCAACGTCCTGACTTTC.

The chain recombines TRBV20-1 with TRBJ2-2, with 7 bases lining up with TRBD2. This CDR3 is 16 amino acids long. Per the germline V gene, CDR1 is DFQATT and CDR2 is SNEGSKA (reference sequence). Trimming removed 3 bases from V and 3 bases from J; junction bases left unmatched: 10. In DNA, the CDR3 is TGCAGTGCTAGGCGGTTCGCTAGCGGAGACACCGGGGAGCTGTTTTTT. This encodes CSARRFASGDTGELFF.

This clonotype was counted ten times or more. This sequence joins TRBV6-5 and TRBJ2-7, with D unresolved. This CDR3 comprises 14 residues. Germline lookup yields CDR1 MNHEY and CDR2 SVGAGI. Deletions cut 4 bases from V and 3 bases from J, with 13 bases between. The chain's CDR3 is CASSLLGGNYEQYF. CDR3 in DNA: TGTGCCAGCAGTTTACTGGGCGGAAACTACGAGCAGTACTTC.

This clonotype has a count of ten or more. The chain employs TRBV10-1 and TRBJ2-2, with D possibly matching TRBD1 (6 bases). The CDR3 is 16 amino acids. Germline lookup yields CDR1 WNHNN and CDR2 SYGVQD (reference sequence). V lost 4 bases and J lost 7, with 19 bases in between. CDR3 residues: CASSAVIGGRDGELFF. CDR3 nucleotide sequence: TGCGCCAGCAGTGCGGTAATAGGGGGACGCGACGGGGAGCTGTTTTTT.

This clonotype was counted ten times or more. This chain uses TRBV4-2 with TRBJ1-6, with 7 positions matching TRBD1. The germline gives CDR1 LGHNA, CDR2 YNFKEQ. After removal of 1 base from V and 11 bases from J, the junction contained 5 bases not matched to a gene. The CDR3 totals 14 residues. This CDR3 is CASSQGGQLPPLHF. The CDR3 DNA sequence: TGTGCCAGCAGCCAAGGGGGACAGTTGCCACCCCTCCACTTT.

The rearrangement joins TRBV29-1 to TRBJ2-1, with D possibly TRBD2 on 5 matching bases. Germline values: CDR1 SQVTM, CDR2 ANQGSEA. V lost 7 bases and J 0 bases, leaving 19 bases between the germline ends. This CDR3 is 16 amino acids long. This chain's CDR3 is CSGHFISGSSYNEQFF. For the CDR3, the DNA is TGCAGCGGACATTTCATCTCGGGGAGCTCCTACAATGAGCAGTTCTTC.

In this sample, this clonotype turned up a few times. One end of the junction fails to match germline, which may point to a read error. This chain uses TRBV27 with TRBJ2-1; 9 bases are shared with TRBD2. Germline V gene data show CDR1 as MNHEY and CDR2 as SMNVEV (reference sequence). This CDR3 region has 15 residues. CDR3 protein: CASTLAGEPYNEQFF. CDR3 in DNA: TGTGCCAGCACTTTAGCGGGAGAACCCTACAATGAGCAGTTCTTC.

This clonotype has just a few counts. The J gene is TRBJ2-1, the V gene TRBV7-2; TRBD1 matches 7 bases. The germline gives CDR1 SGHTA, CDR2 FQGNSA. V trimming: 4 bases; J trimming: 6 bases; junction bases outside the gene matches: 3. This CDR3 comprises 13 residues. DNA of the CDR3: TGTGCCAGCAGCTCTACAGGGGCCAATGAGCAGTTCTTC. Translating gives CASSSTGANEQFF. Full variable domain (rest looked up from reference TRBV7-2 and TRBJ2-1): GAGVSQSPSNKVTEKGKDVELRCDPISGHTALYWYRQSLGQGLEFLIYFQGNSAPDKSGLPSDRFSAERTGGSVSTLTIQRTQQEDSAVYLCASSSTGANEQFFGPGTRLTVL.

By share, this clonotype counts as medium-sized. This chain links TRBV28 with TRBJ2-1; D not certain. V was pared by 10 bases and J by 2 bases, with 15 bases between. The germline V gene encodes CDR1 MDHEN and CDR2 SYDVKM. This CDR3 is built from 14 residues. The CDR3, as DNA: TGTGCCATAAGACCCCCGGGCCCCTACAATGAGCAGTTCTTC. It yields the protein CAIRPPGPYNEQFF.

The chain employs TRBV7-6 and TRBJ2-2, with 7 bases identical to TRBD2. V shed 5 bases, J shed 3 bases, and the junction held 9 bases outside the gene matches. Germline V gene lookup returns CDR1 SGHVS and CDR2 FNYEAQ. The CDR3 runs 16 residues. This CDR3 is CASSHGVAGYTGELFF. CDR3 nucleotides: TGTGCCAGCAGCCACGGGGTAGCGGGTTACACCGGGGAGCTGTTTTTT.

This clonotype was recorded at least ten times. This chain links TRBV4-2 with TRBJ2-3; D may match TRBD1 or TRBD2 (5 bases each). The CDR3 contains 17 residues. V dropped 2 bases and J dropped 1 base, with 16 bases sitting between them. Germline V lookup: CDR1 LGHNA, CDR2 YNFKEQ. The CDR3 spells CASSQPGGQTGTDTQYF. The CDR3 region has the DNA TGTGCCAGCAGCCAACCCGGAGGACAAACAGGCACAGATACGCAGTATTTT.

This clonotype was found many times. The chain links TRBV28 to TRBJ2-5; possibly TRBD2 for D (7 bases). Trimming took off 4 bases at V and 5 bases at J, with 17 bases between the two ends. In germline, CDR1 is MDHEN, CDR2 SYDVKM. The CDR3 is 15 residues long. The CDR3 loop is CASSSGGANWETQYF. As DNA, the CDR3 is TGTGCCAGCAGTTCTGGGGGGGCGAATTGGGAGACCCAGTACTTC.

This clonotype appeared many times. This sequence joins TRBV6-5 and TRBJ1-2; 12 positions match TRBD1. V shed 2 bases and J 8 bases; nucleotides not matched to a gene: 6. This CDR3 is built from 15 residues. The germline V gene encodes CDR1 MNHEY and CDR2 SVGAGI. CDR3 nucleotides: TGTGCCAGCAGTTACACCGGGACAGGGGGCTACGGCTACACCTTC. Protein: CASSYTGTGGYGYTF.

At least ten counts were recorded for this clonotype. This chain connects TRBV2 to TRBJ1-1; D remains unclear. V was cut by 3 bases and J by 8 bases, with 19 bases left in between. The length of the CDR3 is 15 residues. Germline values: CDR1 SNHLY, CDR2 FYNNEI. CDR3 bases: TGTGCCAGCAGTGACCTATCTGGTCCCATGCGCGAAGCTTTCTTT. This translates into CASSDLSGPMREAFF. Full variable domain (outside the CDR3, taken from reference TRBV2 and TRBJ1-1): EPEVTQTPSHQVTQMGQEVILRCVPISNHLYFYWYRQILGQKVEFLVSFYNNEISEKSEIFDDQFSVERPDGSNFTLKIRSTKLEDSAMYFCASSDLSGPMREAFFGQGTRLTVV.

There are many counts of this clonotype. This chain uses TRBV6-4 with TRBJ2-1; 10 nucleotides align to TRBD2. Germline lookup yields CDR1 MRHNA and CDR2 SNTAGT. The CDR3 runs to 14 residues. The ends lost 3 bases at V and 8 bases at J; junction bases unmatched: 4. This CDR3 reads CASSEAGGPDEQFF. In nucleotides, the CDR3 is TGTGCCAGCAGTGAAGCGGGAGGGCCAGATGAGCAGTTCTTC.

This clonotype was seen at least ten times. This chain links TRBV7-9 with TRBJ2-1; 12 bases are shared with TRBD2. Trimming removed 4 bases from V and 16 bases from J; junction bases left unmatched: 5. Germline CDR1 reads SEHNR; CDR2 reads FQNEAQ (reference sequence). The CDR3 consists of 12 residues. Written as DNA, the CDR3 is TGTGCCAGCAGCTCGACTAGCGGGAGCTCATTCTTC. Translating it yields CASSSTSGSSFF.

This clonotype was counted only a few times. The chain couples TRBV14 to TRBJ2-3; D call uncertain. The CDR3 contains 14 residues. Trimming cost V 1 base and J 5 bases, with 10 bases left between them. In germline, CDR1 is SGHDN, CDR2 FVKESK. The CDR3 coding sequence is TGTGCCAGCAGCCAAGTAAATCTGGGAGATACGCAGTATTTT. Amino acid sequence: CASSQVNLGDTQYF.

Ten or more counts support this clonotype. CDR3 amino acids: CASSSSGIGGYGYTF. CDR3 in DNA: TGTGCCAGCAGTTCATCCGGGATTGGGGGTTATGGCTACACCTTC. The gene calls are TRBV6-6 and TRBJ1-2; D may be TRBD1 (5 bases). Trimming took 4 bases from V and 5 from J, leaving 17 bases between them. CDR3 length: 15 amino acids. Germline CDR1 reads MNHNY; CDR2 reads SVGAGI (reference sequence).

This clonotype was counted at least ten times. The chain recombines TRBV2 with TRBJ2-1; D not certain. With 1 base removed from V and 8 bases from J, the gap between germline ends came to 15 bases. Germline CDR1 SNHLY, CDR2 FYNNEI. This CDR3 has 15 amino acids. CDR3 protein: CASSEEPPGGDEQFF. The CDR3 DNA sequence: TGTGCCAGCAGTGAAGAGCCCCCTGGCGGCGATGAGCAGTTCTTC.

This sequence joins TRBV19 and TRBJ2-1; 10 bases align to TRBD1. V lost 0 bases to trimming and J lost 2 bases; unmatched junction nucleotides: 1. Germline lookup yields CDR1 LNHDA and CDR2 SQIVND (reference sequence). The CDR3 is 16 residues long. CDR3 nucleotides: TGTGCCAGTAGTATAGATGACAGGGGGCCCTACAATGAGCAGTTCTTC. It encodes CASSIDDRGPYNEQFF.

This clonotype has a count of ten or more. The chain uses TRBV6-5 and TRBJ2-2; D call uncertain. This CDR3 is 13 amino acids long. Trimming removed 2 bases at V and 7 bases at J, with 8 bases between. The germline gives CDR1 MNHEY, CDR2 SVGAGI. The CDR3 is CASSYPYHGELFF. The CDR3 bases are TGTGCCAGCAGTTACCCTTATCACGGGGAGCTGTTTTTT.

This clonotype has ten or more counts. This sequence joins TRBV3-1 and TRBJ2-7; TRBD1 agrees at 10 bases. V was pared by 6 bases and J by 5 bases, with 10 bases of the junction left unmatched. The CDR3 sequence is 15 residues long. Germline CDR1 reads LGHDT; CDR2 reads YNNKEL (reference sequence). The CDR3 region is CASSRTGTGVDEQYF. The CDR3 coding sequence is TGTGCCAGCAGTCGAACCGGGACAGGGGTAGACGAGCAGTACTTC.

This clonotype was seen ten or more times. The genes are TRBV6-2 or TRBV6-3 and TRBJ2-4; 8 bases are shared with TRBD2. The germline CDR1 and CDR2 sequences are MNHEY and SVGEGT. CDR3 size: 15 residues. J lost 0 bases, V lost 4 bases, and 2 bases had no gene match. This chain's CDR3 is CASSSSGLAKNIQYF. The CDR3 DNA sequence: TGTGCCAGCAGTTCTAGCGGGCTAGCCAAAAACATTCAGTACTTC.

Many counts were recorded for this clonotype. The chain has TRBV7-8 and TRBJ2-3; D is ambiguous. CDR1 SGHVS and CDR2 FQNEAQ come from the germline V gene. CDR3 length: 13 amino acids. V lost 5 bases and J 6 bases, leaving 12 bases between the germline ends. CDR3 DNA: TGTGCCAGCAGCATCACGTCGGCCGATACGCAGTATTTT. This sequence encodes CASSITSADTQYF.

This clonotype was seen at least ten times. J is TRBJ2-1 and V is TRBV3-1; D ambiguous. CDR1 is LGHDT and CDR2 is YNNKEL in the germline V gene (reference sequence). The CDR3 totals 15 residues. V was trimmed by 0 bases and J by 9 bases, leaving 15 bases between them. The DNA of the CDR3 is TGTGCCAGCAGCCAAGACGCGACCTCAACCGGTGAGCAGTTCTTC. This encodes CASSQDATSTGEQFF.